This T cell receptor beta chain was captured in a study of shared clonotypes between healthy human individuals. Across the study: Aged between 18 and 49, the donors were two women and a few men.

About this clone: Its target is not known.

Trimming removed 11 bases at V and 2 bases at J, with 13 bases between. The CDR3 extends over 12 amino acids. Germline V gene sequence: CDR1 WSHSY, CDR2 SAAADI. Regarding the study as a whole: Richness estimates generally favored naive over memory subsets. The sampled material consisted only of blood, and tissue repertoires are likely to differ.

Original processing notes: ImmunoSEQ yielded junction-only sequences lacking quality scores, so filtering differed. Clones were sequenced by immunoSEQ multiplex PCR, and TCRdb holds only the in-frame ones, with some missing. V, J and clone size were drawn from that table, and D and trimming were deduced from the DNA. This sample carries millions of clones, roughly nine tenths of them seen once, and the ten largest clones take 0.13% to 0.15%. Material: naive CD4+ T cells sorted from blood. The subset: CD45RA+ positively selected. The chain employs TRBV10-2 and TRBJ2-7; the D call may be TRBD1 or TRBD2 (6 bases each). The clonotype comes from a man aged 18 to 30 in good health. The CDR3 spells CAGGRTTYEQYF. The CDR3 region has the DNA TGCGCCGGGGGGCGCACCACCTACGAGCAGTACTTC.